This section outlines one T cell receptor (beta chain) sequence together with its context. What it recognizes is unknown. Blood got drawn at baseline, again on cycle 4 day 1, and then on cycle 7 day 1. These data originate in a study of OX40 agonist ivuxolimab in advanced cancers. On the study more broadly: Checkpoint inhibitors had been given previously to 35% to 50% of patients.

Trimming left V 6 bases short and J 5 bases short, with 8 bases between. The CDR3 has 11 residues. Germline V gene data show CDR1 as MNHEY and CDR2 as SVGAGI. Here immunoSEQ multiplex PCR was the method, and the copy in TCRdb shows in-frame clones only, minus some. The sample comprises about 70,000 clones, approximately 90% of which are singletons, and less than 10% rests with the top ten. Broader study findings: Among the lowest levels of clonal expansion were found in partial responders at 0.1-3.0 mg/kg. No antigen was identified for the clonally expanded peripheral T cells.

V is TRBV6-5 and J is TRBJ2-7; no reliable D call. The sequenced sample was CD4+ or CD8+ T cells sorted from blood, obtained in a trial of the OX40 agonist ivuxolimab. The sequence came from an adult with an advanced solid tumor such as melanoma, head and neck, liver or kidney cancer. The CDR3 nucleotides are TGTGCCAGCAGGGAGATCCACGAGCAGTACTTC. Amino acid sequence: CASREIHEQYF.